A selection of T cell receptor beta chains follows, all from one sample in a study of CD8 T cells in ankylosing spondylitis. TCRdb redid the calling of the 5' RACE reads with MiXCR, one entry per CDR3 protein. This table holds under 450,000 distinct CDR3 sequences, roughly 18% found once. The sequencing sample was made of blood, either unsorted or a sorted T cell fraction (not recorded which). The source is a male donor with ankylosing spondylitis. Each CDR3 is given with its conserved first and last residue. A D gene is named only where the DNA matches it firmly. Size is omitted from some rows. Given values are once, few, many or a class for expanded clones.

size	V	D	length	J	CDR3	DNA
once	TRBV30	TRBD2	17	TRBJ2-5	CAWSTGWLAGGLETQYF	TGTGCCTGGAGTACCGGGTGGCTAGCGGGAGGGCTGGAGACCCAGTACTTC
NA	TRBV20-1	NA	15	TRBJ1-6	CSARKEQGLNSPLHF	TGCAGTGCTAGGAAGGAGCAGGGATTAAATTCACCCCTCCACTTT
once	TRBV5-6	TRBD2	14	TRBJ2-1	CASTERGPYNEQFF	TGTGCCAGCACCGAGCGGGGACCCTACAATGAGCAGTTCTTC
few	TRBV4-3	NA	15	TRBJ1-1	CASSQVIGGRTEAFF	TGCGCCAGCAGCCAAGTAATAGGGGGGCGGACTGAAGCTTTCTTT
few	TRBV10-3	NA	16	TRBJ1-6	CAISESGQGRNSPLHF	TGTGCCATCAGTGAGTCGGGCCAGGGGCGGAATTCACCCCTCCACTTT
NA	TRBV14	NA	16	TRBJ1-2	CASSRLQAGTNYGYTF	TGTGCCAGCAGCCGGTTGCAGGCGGGGACCAACTATGGCTACACCTTC
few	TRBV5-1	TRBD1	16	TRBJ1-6	CASSSSGTGDNSPLHF	TGCGCCAGCAGCTCTTCCGGGACAGGGGATAATTCACCCCTCCACTTT
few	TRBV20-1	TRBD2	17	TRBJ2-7	CSARDPTSGGLPYEQYF	TGCAGTGCTAGAGATCCCACTAGCGGGGGTCTACCCTACGAGCAGTACTTC
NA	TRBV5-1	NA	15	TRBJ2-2	CASSLASVNTGELFF	TGCGCCAGCAGCTTGGCCTCGGTAAACACCGGGGAGCTGTTTTTT
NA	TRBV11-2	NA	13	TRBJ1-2	CASSLDGVGGYTF	TGTGCCAGCAGCTTAGACGGGGTCGGGGGCTACACCTTC
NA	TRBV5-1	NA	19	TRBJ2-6	CASSKGPPLQSSGANVLTF	TGCGCCAGCAGCAAGGGACCGCCGCTCCAGAGCTCTGGGGCCAACGTCCTGACTTTC
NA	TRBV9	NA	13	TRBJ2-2	CASSVGNPGELFF	TGTGCCAGCAGCGTAGGGAACCCCGGGGAGCTGTTTTTT
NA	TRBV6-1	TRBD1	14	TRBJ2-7	CASTFGTGDPEQYF	TGTGCCAGCACCTTCGGGACAGGGGATCCCGAGCAGTACTTC
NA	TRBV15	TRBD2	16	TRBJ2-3	CATSGLLAGATDTQYF	TGTGCCACCAGCGGCTTACTAGCGGGAGCCACAGATACGCAGTATTTT
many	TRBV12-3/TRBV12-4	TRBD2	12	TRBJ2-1	CASEAGAREQFF	TGTGCCAGTGAGGCGGGAGCCCGAGAGCAGTTCTTC
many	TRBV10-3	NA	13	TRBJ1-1	CAISIQTNTEAFF	TGTGCCATCAGTATACAGACGAACACTGAAGCTTTCTTT
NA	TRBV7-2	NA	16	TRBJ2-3	CASSLASGSSTDTQYF	TGTGCCAGCAGCTTAGCTTCCGGGTCTAGCACAGATACGCAGTATTTT
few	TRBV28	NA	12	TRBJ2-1	CASSLADNEQFF	TGTGCCAGCAGTTTAGCGGACAATGAGCAGTTCTTC
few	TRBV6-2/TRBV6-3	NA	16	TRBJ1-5	CASSYSTGTGNQPQHF	TGTGCCAGCAGTTACTCCACGGGGACTGGGAATCAGCCCCAGCATTTT
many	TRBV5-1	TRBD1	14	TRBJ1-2	CASSLDRGVYGYTF	TGCGCCAGCAGCTTGGACAGGGGAGTCTACGGCTACACCTTC
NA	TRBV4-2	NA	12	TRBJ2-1	CASSQDWREQFF	TGTGCCAGCAGCCAAGATTGGCGAGAGCAGTTCTTC
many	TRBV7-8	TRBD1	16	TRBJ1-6	CASSLVAGGLNSPLHF	TGTGCCAGCAGCTTAGTTGCAGGGGGCTTGAATTCACCCCTCCACTTT
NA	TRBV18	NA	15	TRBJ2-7	CASSPGPGGIHEQYF	TGTGCCAGCTCACCAGGGCCAGGGGGGATCCACGAGCAGTACTTC
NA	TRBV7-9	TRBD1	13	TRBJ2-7	CASSPGTGGASDF	TGTGCCAGCAGCCCCGGGACAGGGGGCGCGTCAGACTTC
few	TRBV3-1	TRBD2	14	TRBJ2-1	CASSQLAGSNEQFF	TGTGCCAGCAGCCAACTAGCGGGGAGCAATGAGCAGTTCTTC
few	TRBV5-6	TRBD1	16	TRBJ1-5	CASSPGTGEGNQPQHF	TGTGCCAGCAGTCCGGGGACAGGGGAAGGCAATCAGCCCCAGCATTTT
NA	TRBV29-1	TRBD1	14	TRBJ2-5	CSATRDRGRETQYF	TGCAGCGCCACCCGGGACAGGGGGCGTGAGACCCAGTACTTC
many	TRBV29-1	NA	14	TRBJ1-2	CSVGLAAANYGYTF	TGCAGCGTCGGGTTGGCAGCCGCTAACTATGGCTACACCTTC
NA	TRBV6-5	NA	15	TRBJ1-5	CASSYSEYSNQPQHF	TGTGCCAGCAGTTACTCGGAGTATAGCAATCAGCCCCAGCATTTT
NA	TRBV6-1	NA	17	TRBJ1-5	CASSVWGKRKGNQPQHF	TGTGCCAGCAGTGTTTGGGGGAAACGGAAGGGCAATCAGCCCCAGCATTTT
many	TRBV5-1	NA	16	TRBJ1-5	CASSSDPINQYRPQHF	TGCGCCAGCAGCTCGGATCCAATCAACCAATATCGGCCCCAGCATTTT
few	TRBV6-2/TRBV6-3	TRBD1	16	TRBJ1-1	CASRPSRGGAEGVAFF	TGTGCCAGCAGACCAAGTCGAGGGGGCGCTGAAGGGGTAGCTTTCTTT
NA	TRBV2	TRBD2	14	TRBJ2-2	CARKTSVDTGELFF	TGTGCCAGGAAGACTAGCGTCGACACCGGGGAGCTGTTTTTT
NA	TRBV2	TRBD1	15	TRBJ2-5	CASTVTGTGLGTQYF	TGTGCCAGCACTGTTACTGGGACAGGGTTGGGGACCCAGTACTTC
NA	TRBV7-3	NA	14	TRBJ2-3	CASSRTGFTDTQYF	TGTGCCAGCAGCCGAACAGGGTTCACAGATACGCAGTATTTT
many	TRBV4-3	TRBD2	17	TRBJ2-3	CASSQDLATSGTDTQYF	TGCGCCAGCAGCCAAGATTTGGCGACTAGCGGCACAGATACGCAGTATTTT
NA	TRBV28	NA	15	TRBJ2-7	CASTARDWDSYEQYF	TGTGCCAGCACCGCAAGGGACTGGGACTCCTACGAGCAGTACTTC
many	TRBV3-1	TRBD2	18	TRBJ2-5	CASHSTSGRALPQETQYF	TGTGCCAGCCACTCTACTAGCGGGAGGGCCCTCCCACAAGAGACCCAGTACTTC
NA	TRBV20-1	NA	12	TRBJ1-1	CSAFRQWTEAFF	TGCAGTGCTTTTCGACAGTGGACTGAAGCTTTCTTT
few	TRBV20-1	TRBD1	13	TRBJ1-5	CSARTGGNQPQHF	TGCAGTGCGCGGACAGGTGGGAATCAGCCCCAGCATTTT
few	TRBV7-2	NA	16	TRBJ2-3	CASSLGSGLNTDTQYF	TGTGCCAGCAGCTTAGGCTCCGGACTCAACACAGATACGCAGTATTTT
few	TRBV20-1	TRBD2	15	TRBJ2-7	CSAPAGGGNRYEQYF	TGCAGTGCCCCAGCGGGAGGGGGGAACCGGTACGAGCAGTACTTC
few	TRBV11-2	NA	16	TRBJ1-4	CASSSLRGRTNEKLFF	TGTGCCAGCAGCTCCCTTCGGGGCCGAACTAATGAAAAACTGTTTTTT
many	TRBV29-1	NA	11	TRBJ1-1	CSVKETTEAFF	TGCAGCGTCAAAGAGACAACCGAAGCTTTCTTT
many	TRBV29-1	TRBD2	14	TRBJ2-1	CSVVRLAGTDEQFF	TGCAGCGTTGTCCGACTAGCGGGGACCGATGAGCAGTTCTTC
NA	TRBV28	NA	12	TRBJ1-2	CASSPIRAGYTF	TGTGCCAGCAGTCCTATAAGGGCGGGCTACACCTTC
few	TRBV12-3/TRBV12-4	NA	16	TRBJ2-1	CASSYDSVSSYNEQFF	TGTGCCAGCAGTTACGATAGCGTAAGCTCCTACAATGAGCAGTTCTTC
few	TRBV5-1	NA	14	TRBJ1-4	CASSLATSDEKLFF	TGCGCCAGCAGCTTGGCTACCTCGGATGAAAAACTGTTTTTT
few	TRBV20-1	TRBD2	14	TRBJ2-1	CSPAGTSGRNEQFF	TGCAGTCCTGCCGGGACTAGCGGGCGTAATGAGCAGTTCTTC
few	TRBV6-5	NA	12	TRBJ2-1	CASSRRGHEQFF	TGTGCCAGCAGTAGGAGGGGGCATGAGCAGTTCTTC
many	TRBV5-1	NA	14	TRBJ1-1	CASSLEEALPKAFF	TGCGCCAGCAGCTTGGAGGAGGCTCTTCCAAAGGCTTTCTTT
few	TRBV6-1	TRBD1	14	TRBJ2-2	CASRRQGASWELFF	TGTGCCAGCAGAAGGCAGGGGGCGAGCTGGGAGCTGTTTTTT
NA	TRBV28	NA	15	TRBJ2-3	CASRQRGGGKDTQYF	TGTGCCAGCAGACAAAGGGGAGGGGGCAAGGATACGCAGTATTTT
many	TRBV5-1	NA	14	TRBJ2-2	CASSPPSVTGELFF	TGCGCCAGCAGCCCCCCGTCGGTGACCGGGGAGCTGTTTTTT
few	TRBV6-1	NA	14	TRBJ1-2	CASKKLGGYRGYTF	TGTGCCAGCAAGAAGCTCGGAGGGTACCGTGGCTACACCTTC
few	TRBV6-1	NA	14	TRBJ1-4	CASNIDSGNEKLFF	TGTGCCAGCAACATCGACAGCGGGAATGAAAAACTGTTTTTT
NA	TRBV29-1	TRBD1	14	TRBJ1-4	CSVDSGGGTEKLFF	TGCAGCGTTGACTCAGGGGGAGGGACCGAAAAACTGTTTTTT
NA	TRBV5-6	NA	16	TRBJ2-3	CASSWGRDNRADTQYF	TGTGCCAGCAGCTGGGGTCGCGACAATCGGGCAGATACGCAGTATTTT
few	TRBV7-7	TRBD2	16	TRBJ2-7	CASSDPLAGGSYEQYF	TGTGCTAGCAGCGATCCCCTAGCCGGGGGGAGTTACGAGCAGTACTTC
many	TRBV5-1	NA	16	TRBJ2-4	CASSLGEGLAKNIQYF	TGCGCCAGCAGCTTGGGGGAAGGACTAGCCAAAAACATTCAGTACTTC